These T cell receptor beta chains were read from a single sample in a study of tumor and adjacent non-tumor tissue in lung cancer. TCRdb passed the multiplex PCR reads through MiXCR, listing each CDR3 protein once. The table records roughly 45,000 distinct CDR3 sequences, less than 65% of them present only once. Sequencing was carried out using distant non-tumor lung tissue. These receptors were obtained from a man over 45 with non-small cell lung cancer. Both conserved end residues are part of each CDR3. Size values are once, few and many counts, or a class for expanded clones, and some rows have none.

>many|13|TRBV6-1
CASSTGSTYEQYF
>.|17|TRBV4-1
CASSQAGTTDHSYGYTF
>.|14|TRBV14
CASGQVVSRDTQYF
>few|13|TRBV2
CASSDRAVGELFF
>few|15|TRBV6-6
CASSPVGAGSEKLFF
>few|15|TRBV28
CASSLRVAGPETQYF
>.|13|TRBV20-1
CSATSRARYGYTF
>.|14|TRBV2
CASGVTRAQETQYF
>.|14|TRBV10-3
CATSQDRDGETQYF
>few|12|TRBV28
CASTLIGYVYTF
>few|13|TRBV24-1
CAVGGLNTDTQYF
>.|17|TRBV20-1
CSATTLSGTTTPGPQHF
>.|14|TRBV4-2
CASSQERYLTEDFF
>.|12|TRBV6-2/TRBV6-3
CACEGDTGELFF
>.|14|TRBV10-3
CAISEKGRGYGQYF
>many|17|TRBV7-9
CASSLVDVGVGTDTQYF
>many|12|TRBV10-3
CAIQASTDTQYF
>once|16|TRBV11-1
CVSSSRGGGSYNEQFF
>.|13|TRBV29-1
CSVTGTEQETQYF
>.|15|TRBV6-6
CASSKGTRGKYEEYF
>many|12|TRBV6-6
CASSYAQGILYF
>.|18|TRBV11-2
CAISSNGRLDLANYGYTF
>many|14|TRBV6-5
CASSYGGTNTEAFF
>few|15|TRBV5-1
CASSPWVAGDYEQFF
>once|13|TRBV29-1
CSVLWTGTEGYTF
>.|11|TRBV29-1
CSIEQNYDYTF